This TCR beta chain was recovered during a study of cytomegalovirus exposure and HLA in healthy donors. The PCR ran on 60 Vbeta and 13 Jbeta primers. Some clones are missing from TCRdb's copy, which holds only in-frame ones; the method was immunoSEQ multiplex PCR. This table holds over 75,000 clones, under 85% found once. CDR3 length equals 13 residues. The germline V gene encodes CDR1 SGHTA and CDR2 FQGNSA. Trimming shortened V by 5 bases and J by 6 bases, and 13 bases separated the two germline ends. This clone came up once. The chain carries TRBV7-2 and TRBJ1-2, with D perhaps TRBD1 (5 bases). The source of this sequence is a man aged 45-65 years in good health and CMV-seropositive. The specimen sequenced was PBMCs. The chain's CDR3 is CASSAFREDGYTF. The CDR3 DNA follows: TGTGCCAGCAGCGCTTTCAGGGAAGATGGCTACACCTTC.